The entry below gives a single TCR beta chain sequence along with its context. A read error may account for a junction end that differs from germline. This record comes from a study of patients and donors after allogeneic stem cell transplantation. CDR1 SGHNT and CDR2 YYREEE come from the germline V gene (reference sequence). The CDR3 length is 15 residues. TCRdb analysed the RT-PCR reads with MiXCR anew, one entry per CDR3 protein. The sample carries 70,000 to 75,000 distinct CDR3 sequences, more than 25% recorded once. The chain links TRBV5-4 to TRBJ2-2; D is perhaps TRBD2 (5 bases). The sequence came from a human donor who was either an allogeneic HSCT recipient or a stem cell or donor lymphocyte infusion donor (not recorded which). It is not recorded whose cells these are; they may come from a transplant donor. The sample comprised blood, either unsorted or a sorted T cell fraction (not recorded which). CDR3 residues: CACSFPRGNTGELFF. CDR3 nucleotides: TGTGCCTGCAGCTTCCCCCGGGGGAACACCGGGGAGCTGTTTTTT.